This passage covers 28 T cell receptor beta chains from one sample sequenced in a study of neoadjuvant nivolumab and ipilimumab in lung cancer. Some clones are missing from TCRdb's copy, which holds only in-frame ones; the method was immunoSEQ multiplex PCR. This repertoire shows around 7,500 clones, around 86% found once; its top ten account for around 2.4%. This specimen was tumor tissue, taken after neoadjuvant nivolumab, alone or with ipilimumab, at or shortly before surgery. Every receptor here comes from an adult with non-small cell lung cancer. Some clones in this sample may be carry-over from other donors' samples.

The rearrangement joins TRBV27 to TRBJ2-7, with a possible D match to TRBD2 (6 bases). The CDR3 extends over 14 amino acids. V was clipped by 2 bases and J by 5 bases, with 13 bases between them. Germline-derived CDR1 and CDR2 are MNHEY and SMNVEV (reference sequence). The CDR3 DNA is TGTGCCAGCAGTTTAAGCGGGTTGGGGGACGAGCAGTACTTC. This encodes CASSLSGLGDEQYF.

This rearrangement joins TRBV5-5 to TRBJ1-2; possibly TRBD1 for D (6 bases). The V gene lost 5 bases and the J gene lost 3 bases, with 8 bases spanning the gap. The germline V gene has CDR1 SGHKS and CDR2 YYEKEE (reference sequence). This CDR3 has 12 amino acids. CDR3 bases: TGTGCCAGCAGACAGGGCGACTATGGCTACACCTTC. This sequence encodes CASRQGDYGYTF.

The chain employs TRBV5-6 and TRBJ2-7, with D hard to call. V was trimmed by 0 bases and J by 7 bases, leaving 5 bases between them. CDR1 and CDR2 from the germline V gene are SGHDT and YYEEEE. The CDR3 is 11 residues long. The CDR3 loop is CASSLEQEQYF. CDR3 nucleotides: TGTGCCAGCAGCTTGGAGCAGGAGCAGTACTTC. The full variable domain, its missing parts supplied by reference TRBV5-6 and TRBJ2-7, is DAGVTQSPTHLIKTRGQQVTLRCSPKSGHDTVSWYQQALGQGPQFIFQYYEEEERQRGNFPDRFSGHQFPNYSSELNVNALLLGDSALYLCASSLEQEQYFGPGTRLTVT.

The chain is built from TRBV25-1 and TRBJ2-7; TRBD2 matches at 13 bases. Trimming at V came to 8 bases and at J to 12 bases, leaving 7 bases not matched to a gene. This CDR3 spans 12 amino acids. CDR1 MGHDK and CDR2 SYGVNS come from the germline V gene. The CDR3 reads CASEKTSGRRYF. The CDR3 DNA reads as TGTGCCAGCGAAAAGACTAGCGGGAGGAGGTACTTC.

The rearrangement links TRBV27 to TRBJ2-7, with unresolved D. The CDR3 is 13 amino acids. Trimming stripped 5 bases from V and 3 bases from J, with 11 bases between. Germline CDR1 and CDR2: MNHEY and SMNVEV (reference sequence). CDR3 region: CASSPRAGYEQYF. Written as DNA, the CDR3 is TGTGCCAGCAGTCCCCGGGCAGGCTACGAGCAGTACTTC.

The chain recombines TRBV7-2 with TRBJ2-7; D is possibly TRBD2 (6 bases). CDR1 SGHTA and CDR2 FQGNSA come from the germline V gene. This CDR3 has 15 amino acids. V was pared by 2 bases and J by 2 bases, with 13 bases between. The DNA for the CDR3 is TGTGCCAGCAGCTTAACGTTTGGGAGGACCTACGAGCAGTACTTC. It codes for CASSLTFGRTYEQYF.

The chain combines TRBV7-9 with TRBJ2-7, with D perhaps matching TRBD2 (5 bases). This CDR3 has 9 residues. Germline-derived CDR1 and CDR2 are SEHNR and FQNEAQ (reference sequence). The CDR3 is CAEVHEQYF. The DNA of the CDR3 is TGTGCGGAGGTCCACGAGCAGTACTTC. Full variable domain (missing parts from reference TRBV7-9 and TRBJ2-7): DTGVSQNPRHKITKRGQNVTFRCDPISEHNRLYWYRQTLGQGPEFLTYFQNEAQLEKSRLLSDRFSAERPKGSFSTLEIQRTEQGDSAMYLCAEVHEQYFGPGTRLTVT.

The chain joins TRBV6-5 to TRBJ2-7, with D possibly TRBD1 on 5 matching bases. CDR1 is MNHEY, CDR2 SVGAGI, per germline. V lost 0 bases to trimming and J lost 3 bases, with 9 bases between them. This CDR3 has 14 amino acids. CDR3 sequence reads: CASSYSAQGYEQYF. The CDR3 DNA follows: TGTGCCAGCAGTTACTCGGCCCAGGGCTACGAGCAGTACTTC.

The chain uses TRBV5-1 and TRBJ1-5; 11 bases agree with TRBD1. V lost 4 bases and J lost 6; bases outside the gene matches: 6. The CDR3 totals 15 residues. The germline V gene has CDR1 SGHRS and CDR2 YFSETQ. The CDR3 is CASSPGQGAIQPQHF. The CDR3 nucleotides are TGCGCCAGCAGCCCCGGACAGGGGGCAATTCAGCCCCAGCATTTT.

V usage is TRBV13 and J usage is TRBJ1-5; possibly TRBD1 for D (5 bases). The germline V gene encodes CDR1 PRHDT and CDR2 FYEKMQ (reference sequence). The CDR3 totals 12 residues. Deletions cut 5 bases from V and 9 bases from J, with 11 bases between. CDR3 region: CASSAGKRPQHF. The CDR3 nucleotides read TGTGCCAGCAGCGCAGGGAAGCGGCCCCAGCATTTT.

This clone has just one count. The rearrangement joins TRBV6-6 to TRBJ2-1; 10 positions match TRBD2. The length of the CDR3 is 13 residues. V lost 8 bases to trimming and J lost 4 bases; unmatched junction nucleotides: 2. Germline CDR1 reads MNHNY; CDR2 reads SVGAGI (reference sequence). The CDR3 is CASGLAAYNEQFF. The CDR3 nucleotides read TGTGCCAGCGGACTAGCGGCTTACAATGAGCAGTTCTTC.

This chain links TRBV5-1 with TRBJ2-1; 7 bases align to TRBD1. The CDR3 contains 15 residues. The germline V gene encodes CDR1 SGHRS and CDR2 YFSETQ. Trimming cost V 3 bases and J 6 bases; bases outside gene matches: 9. CDR3 nucleotides: TGCGCCAGCAGCTCCTACAGGGGACCGACCAATGAGCAGTTCTTC. This translates into CASSSYRGPTNEQFF.

The chain uses TRBV5-5 and TRBJ2-1; TRBD2 agrees at 8 bases. J was trimmed by 8 bases and V by 0 bases; bases with no gene match: 7. Germline V lookup: CDR1 SGHKS, CDR2 YYEKEE (reference sequence). The CDR3 length is 15 residues. The CDR3 DNA is TGTGCCAGCAGCTTGGGCCTAGCGGGTTTTGATGAGCAGTTCTTC. It specifies CASSLGLAGFDEQFF.

CDR3 in DNA: TGTGCCAGCAGCTTGTTCTGGAATGCTGAAGCTTTCTTT. Its translation is CASSLFWNAEAFF. This chain links TRBV5-5 with TRBJ1-1; D is uncertain. Trimming shortened V by 1 base and J by 6 bases, and 10 bases separated the two germline ends. The CDR3 extends over 13 amino acids. Germline CDR1 and CDR2: SGHKS and YYEKEE (reference sequence).

The chain uses TRBV4-2 and TRBJ1-2; no clear D gene. The ends were cut back, 3 bases at V and 1 base at J, with 15 bases in the middle. From germline, CDR1 is LGHNA and CDR2 YNFKEQ. This CDR3 contains 16 residues. The CDR3: CASSQHPGEGNYGYTF. CDR3 bases: TGTGCCAGCAGCCAGCACCCTGGGGAGGGTAACTATGGCTACACCTTC.

This clone was detected once. The chain carries TRBV5-1 and TRBJ2-2, with 8 nucleotides matching TRBD2. J was trimmed by 4 bases and V by 3 bases; bases with no gene match: 11. CDR1 SGHRS and CDR2 YFSETQ come from the germline V gene. The CDR3 loop spans 17 amino acids. This CDR3 is CASSSGGSGGATGELFF. CDR3 DNA sequence: TGCGCCAGCAGCTCTGGAGGAAGCGGGGGCGCCACCGGGGAGCTGTTTTTT.

This sequence joins TRBV11-1 and TRBJ2-5, with unresolved D. The ends were cut back, 5 bases at V and 0 bases at J, with 10 bases in the middle. The germline CDR1 and CDR2 sequences are SGHAT and FQDESV (reference sequence). The CDR3 totals 14 residues. The CDR3 nucleotides read TGTGCCAGCAGCCCGAGAGCGTACCAAGAGACCCAGTACTTC. Its translation: CASSPRAYQETQYF. Full variable domain (outside the CDR3, taken from reference TRBV11-1 and TRBJ2-5): EAEVAQSPRYKITEKSQAVAFWCDPISGHATLYWYRQILGQGPELLVQFQDESVVDDSQLPKDRFSAERLKGVDSTLKIQPAELGDSAMYLCASSPRAYQETQYFGPGTRLLVL.

This clone was seen once. The chain carries TRBV9 and TRBJ2-7; 7 bases align to TRBD2. The V gene end was trimmed by 0 bases and the J gene end by 6 bases; junction bases not matched to a gene: 12. The CDR3 runs to 16 residues. Germline V gene data show CDR1 as SGDLS and CDR2 as YYNGEE. CDR3 sequence: CASSVGSAGEVSEQYF. CDR3 nucleotides: TGTGCCAGCAGCGTAGGATCGGCGGGAGAAGTAAGCGAGCAGTACTTC.

The genes are TRBV18 and TRBJ2-7, with TRBD2 matching over 13 bases. Germline V gene sequence: CDR1 KGHSH, CDR2 LQKENI. The CDR3 totals 15 residues. V lost 5 bases and J lost 9; bases outside the gene matches: 10. The chain's CDR3 is CASSADGLAGEVQYF. DNA of the CDR3: TGTGCCAGCTCAGCAGATGGACTAGCGGGAGAGGTGCAGTACTTC. The full variable domain, with the rest looked up from reference TRBV18 and TRBJ2-7, is NAGVMQNPRHLVRRRGQEARLRCSPMKGHSHVYWYRQLPEEGLKFMVYLQKENIIDESGMPKERFSAEFPKEGPSILRIQQVVRGDSAAYFCASSADGLAGEVQYFGPGTRLTVT.

In this sample, this clone turned up a few times. This chain uses TRBV6-5 with TRBJ1-2; no clear D. V dropped 5 bases and J dropped 5 bases, with 9 bases sitting between them. CDR1 and CDR2 (germline): MNHEY, SVGAGI. This CDR3 has 12 amino acids. The CDR3 loop reads CASSRTDYGYTF. The CDR3 coding sequence is TGTGCCAGCAGTCGTACGGATTATGGCTACACCTTC.

V and J are TRBV9 and TRBJ2-7, with D perhaps TRBD2 (5 bases). With 0 bases removed from V and 0 bases from J, the gap between germline ends came to 10 bases. CDR1 and CDR2 from the germline V gene are SGDLS and YYNGEE. This CDR3 is built from 15 residues. The CDR3 protein is CASSVGTQSSYEQYF. The CDR3 DNA sequence: TGTGCCAGCAGCGTAGGGACTCAAAGCTCCTACGAGCAGTACTTC.

The chain uses TRBV4-2 and TRBJ2-5, with 9 bases identical to TRBD1. The CDR3 runs 16 residues. Germline CDR1 LGHNA, CDR2 YNFKEQ. The ends lost 0 bases at V and 3 bases at J; junction bases unmatched: 5. This CDR3 reads CASSQETGQGKETQYF. In DNA form, the CDR3 reads TGTGCCAGCAGCCAAGAAACAGGACAGGGGAAAGAGACCCAGTACTTC.

The V gene is TRBV18, the J gene TRBJ2-3; D remains ambiguous. The CDR3 runs to 15 residues. Trimming cost V 3 bases and J 0 bases, with 10 bases left between them. Germline CDR1 reads KGHSH; CDR2 reads LQKENI. CDR3 region: CASSPRAQSTDTQYF. DNA for the CDR3: TGTGCCAGCTCACCCCGGGCACAGAGCACAGATACGCAGTATTTT.

V is TRBV11-2 and J is TRBJ2-5, with 12 bases that match TRBD1. The ends lost 3 bases at V and 0 bases at J; junction bases unmatched: 2. Germline assignment: CDR1 SGHAT and CDR2 FQNNGV. CDR3 length equals 16 residues. The CDR3 sequence: CASSFGTGGYQETQYF. CDR3 sequence (DNA): TGTGCCAGCAGCTTTGGGACAGGGGGCTACCAAGAGACCCAGTACTTC.

The CDR3 sequence: CASSATSGSGEQYF. The CDR3 region has the DNA TGCGCCAGCAGTGCGACTAGCGGGAGTGGCGAGCAGTACTTC. The V gene is TRBV10-2, the J gene TRBJ2-7; 12 nucleotides match TRBD2. This CDR3 has 14 residues. Germline V gene data show CDR1 as WSHSY and CDR2 as SAAADI. The trim removed 4 bases at V and 6 bases at J, leaving 4 bases unmatched.

The gene calls are TRBV4-3 and TRBJ2-1; D is possibly TRBD1 (6 bases). With 3 bases removed from V and 3 bases from J, the gap between germline ends came to 21 bases. Germline CDR1 reads LGHNA; CDR2 reads YSLEER. The CDR3 runs 18 residues. Here the CDR3 reads CASSHTDRIGPNYNEQFF. CDR3 DNA sequence: TGCGCCAGCAGCCACACCGACAGGATTGGCCCGAACTACAATGAGCAGTTCTTC.

CDR3 in amino acids: CASRGFSGNTDTQYF. The DNA for the CDR3 is TGTGCCAGCAGGGGGTTTAGCGGGAACACAGATACGCAGTATTTT. This rearrangement joins TRBV11-2 to TRBJ2-3, with 8 bases fitting TRBD2. CDR1 SGHAT and CDR2 FQNNGV come from the germline V gene. The J segment lost 2 bases and the V segment lost 6 bases, leaving 7 bases of the junction unmatched. The CDR3 is made up of 15 amino acids.

The table lists this clone with a count of one. This chain connects TRBV18 to TRBJ1-1; perhaps TRBD1 as D (5 bases). V shed 0 bases and J shed 3 bases, with 17 bases lying between them. The CDR3 is 17 residues long. Germline V CDR1 and CDR2: KGHSH, LQKENI. The CDR3 sequence: CASSPPTAWGEYTEAFF. The DNA of the CDR3 is TGTGCCAGCTCACCACCGACCGCCTGGGGGGAATACACTGAAGCTTTCTTT.